The source of this T cell receptor (beta chain) is a study of blood T cells in healthy people across ages (dated by TCRdb to between 2015 and 2017). Concerning the study at large: In model experiments, template switching captured roughly one uniquely barcoded TCR beta cDNA molecule for every two T cells. To track age-related changes in TCR beta repertoire diversity, the study relied on deep sequencing normalized with unique cDNA molecular identifiers. For two donors (one aged 18 to 30 and one aged 80 or older), the study analyzed two additional independent replicas of 1 million unique cDNA reads from the same blood draw. The donors were divided into four age groups: young (average around 15 years), middle-aged (roughly 40), aged (approximately 62) and long-lived (around 80). To avoid experimental bias, donors of different ages were randomly spread across the sequencing lanes.

Systemically healthy Caucasian individuals from Russia, some 38 in total and aged roughly 6 to 100 years, were included as donors. Each donor gave 8 to 10 milliliters of peripheral blood, collected into EDTA-treated Vacutainer tubes. Ficoll-Paque density-gradient centrifugation was used to isolate PBMCs, with at least 7 million per sample. Total RNA was extracted from PBMCs with Trizol reagent, with at least 6 micrograms obtained per sample. For every donor, flow cytometry on a PBMC aliquot measured the percentage of naive CD45RAhigh/CD27high T cells. Details on this clonotype: Its cognate antigen has yet to be identified. Per-nucleotide qualities are absent, and no much larger clonotype sits a single base away.

A distance of 21 bases separates the germline ends of V and J, which lose 0 bases and 5 bases respectively. CDR1 SGHVS and CDR2 FNYEAQ are derived from the germline V gene. The CDR3 starts with the cysteine, ends with the phenylalanine, and has 18 residues. The read is trimmed to its CDR3 DNA, 54 bases read in frame from base 1. General conclusions and limits of the study: Total diversity estimates from one million sequenced T cells were considered lower bounds and underestimates. Because profiling used bulk unsorted PBMCs, naive and antigen-experienced compartments could not be compared conclusively. Observed TCR beta diversity correlated strongly with the percentage of naive T cells measured by flow cytometry. Observed TCR beta diversity per million T cells fell roughly linearly with age, and a significant reduction was already apparent by age around 44. Because the CMV infection status of the donors was unknown, age-related changes in expanded clonotypes may potentially have been confounded. Compared with the aged group, the long-lived group had more naive CD4+ T cells, fewer expanded clones and increased TCR diversity, suggesting age selection.

Library generation was performed with 5' RACE. The sequencing machine was an Illumina HiSeq 2500. A second PCR of 7 to 11 cycles was run with a J-beta primer mix and a sample-barcoded 5' primer. Each TCR beta cDNA molecule received a unique molecular identifier from a template-switch 5' adaptor carrying 12 random nucleotides. Each sample yielded at least 2.5 million CDR3-containing paired-end reads. First-strand cDNA was synthesized from all RNA with the Mint cDNA synthesis kit, primed by a TRBC-specific oligonucleotide. All cDNA was treated with uracil-DNA glycosylase and then went through a first 18-cycle PCR with the universal primers M1SS and BC2_uni_R. In the original analysis: Normalization of each sample was performed by random selection of 1 million high-quality reads, each carrying a distinct molecular identifier. Instead of being binned into consensus sequences, reads with shared molecular identifiers were discarded. MiTCR, set to a Q25 quality threshold and the strictest error-elimination algorithm, was used for CDR3 identification, clonotype clustering and error correction. Lower-bound total TCR beta diversity was estimated with a nonparametric unseen species model using Euler transformation. TCRdb handled the public reads itself, with Q25 trimming in fastp and clone calling in MiXCR, and kept productive beta chains. Every distinct CDR3 protein forms one entry, paired with its most common genes and DNA. The V and J calls reflect TCRdb's pipeline rather than the authors' work. The sample table shows about 1,400,000 distinct CDR3 sequences, and approximately 63% are seen once. Over 5.5% of the sample is held by the ten biggest clonotypes.

This chain is built from TRBV7-6 and TRBJ2-3; the D gene assignment is perhaps TRBD1 or TRBD2, with each matching 5 bases. Sequenced material: blood. The TCR sequence derives from a man aged 18-30 years in good health. The nucleotide sequence is given as TGTGCCAGCAGCTTAGCGCTCTCGCAGGGTTTGACTAAAGATACGCAGTATTTT. It translates as CASSLALSQGLTKDTQYF.